One and the same sample provided the 12 T cell receptor beta chains below, sequenced in a study of blood T cell repertoires in COVID-19. Sequencing was performed with immunoSEQ multiplex PCR; in TCRdb, only in-frame clones are kept and a portion is missing. The sample lists some 68,000 clones; 91% were seen once. Sequenced sample: peripheral blood. These receptors were collected from a man aged 40-50 years with COVID-19, enrolled during active disease.

J is TRBJ1-6 and V is TRBV5-1; TRBD1 matches 9 bases. CDR1 is SGHRS, CDR2 YFSETQ, per germline. The CDR3 is 14 amino acids. J lost 10 bases, V lost 4 bases, and 6 bases had no gene match. CDR3 in DNA: TGCGCCAGCAGCGCCGGGACAGGGAGCTCACCCCTCCACTTT. It translates to CASSAGTGSSPLHF.

The table lists this clone with a count of one. V gene TRBV6-4 combines with J gene TRBJ1-6, with D tentatively TRBD1 (5 bases). Trimming removed 6 bases at V and 5 bases at J, with 11 bases between. Germline V CDR1 and CDR2: MRHNA, SNTAGT. The CDR3 has 14 amino acids. CDR3 DNA: TGTGCCAGCAGGAGTACAGGAGATAATTCACCCCTCCACTTT. Its translation: CASRSTGDNSPLHF.

The V call is TRBV6-5, the J call TRBJ2-7, with TRBD1 matching over 7 bases. CDR3 length: 14 amino acids. Germline V CDR1 and CDR2: MNHEY, SVGAGI. V dropped 2 bases and J dropped 2; count of bases not matched to a gene: 3. The CDR3: CASSYEQGAYEQYF. CDR3 nucleotide sequence: TGTGCCAGCAGTTACGAGCAGGGGGCCTACGAGCAGTACTTC.

The chain links TRBV5-1 to TRBJ2-3; possibly TRBD1 for D (6 bases). The V end was cut by 7 bases, the J end by 3 bases, with 18 bases between. Germline V gene lookup returns CDR1 SGHRS and CDR2 YFSETQ. The CDR3 spans 15 residues. CDR3 residues: CASFHGTRKTDTQYF. The CDR3 DNA follows: TGCGCCAGCTTCCACGGGACAAGAAAAACAGATACGCAGTATTTT.

V and J are TRBV29-1 and TRBJ1-3; D perhaps matches TRBD1 (6 bases). V lost 1 base and J lost 5, with 9 bases in between. This CDR3 has 13 amino acids. Germline CDR1 is SQVTM and CDR2 is ANQGSEA. Written as DNA, the CDR3 is TGCAGCGTTGAAGGGACAGTCCGAAACACCATATATTTT. It yields the protein CSVEGTVRNTIYF.

CDR3 loop: CASSYSDKITDTQYF. The CDR3 bases are TGTGCCAGCAGTTACTCGGACAAAATCACAGATACGCAGTATTTT. This chain joins TRBV6-6 and TRBJ2-3; tentatively, D is TRBD1 (5 bases). Looked up from germline, CDR1 is MNHNY and CDR2 is SVGAGI (reference sequence). CDR3 length equals 15 residues. The V and J ends lost 0 bases and 2 bases respectively, with 9 bases between them.

The chain uses TRBV5-1 and TRBJ2-5; 8 bases match TRBD2. Per germline, CDR1 SGHRS and CDR2 YFSETQ. CDR3 length: 16 amino acids. Losses at the gene ends were 3 bases for V and 4 bases for J; bases not matched to a gene: 11. CDR3 region: CASSWGAGGAGETQYF. CDR3 nucleotides: TGCGCCAGCAGCTGGGGGGCGGGAGGCGCAGGAGAGACCCAGTACTTC.

Regarding this clone: One end of the junction is discordant with germline, which a read error may explain. The chain uses TRBV6-5 and TRBJ2-7; 10 bases are a match to TRBD1. The length of the CDR3 is 15 residues. Germline V gives CDR1 MNHEY, CDR2 SVGAGI. The CDR3 here is CASSFRDRGSSEQYF. The CDR3 DNA is TGTGCCAGCAGCTTTAGGGACAGGGGTTCCTCCGAGCAGTACTTC.

The chain couples TRBV28 to TRBJ2-7; 7 bases line up with TRBD1. The CDR3 has 14 residues. Germline-derived CDR1 and CDR2 are MDHEN and SYDVKM. Germline trimming cut 4 bases from V and 2 bases from J; bases unmatched to any gene: 5. The CDR3 nucleotides are TGTGCCAGCAGTTCGGGACAGTCTCCCTACGAGCAGTACTTC. Translating gives CASSSGQSPYEQYF.

The rearrangement joins TRBV28 to TRBJ1-1; D not resolved. This CDR3 comprises 15 residues. CDR1 MDHEN and CDR2 SYDVKM come from the germline V gene. V gave up 6 bases and J gave up 7 bases, with 21 bases separating them. CDR3 nucleotides: TGTGCCAGCAGCAACCCTGGACTACCCGCCTTTGAAGCTTTCTTT. Translated, it gives CASSNPGLPAFEAFF. Looking up the rest from reference TRBV28 and TRBJ1-1 gives the full variable domain: DVKVTQSSRYLVKRTGEKVFLECVQDMDHENMFWYRQDPGLGLRLIYFSYDVKMKEKGDIPEGYSVSREKKERFSLILESASTNQTSMYLCASSNPGLPAFEAFFGQGTRLTVV.

J is TRBJ1-6 and V is TRBV6-5; 9 positions match TRBD1. The J segment lost 10 bases and the V segment lost 6 bases, leaving 10 bases of the junction unmatched. Germline CDR1 MNHEY, CDR2 SVGAGI. This CDR3 has 15 residues. The CDR3 spells CASRGVQGARSPLHF. DNA of the CDR3: TGTGCCAGCAGGGGGGTACAGGGGGCCAGGTCACCCCTCCACTTT.

V is TRBV10-2 and J is TRBJ2-7, with D possibly matching TRBD1 (5 bases). Germline V gene sequence: CDR1 WSHSY, CDR2 SAAADI. Deletions cut 4 bases from V and 6 bases from J, with 10 bases between. This CDR3 is 12 amino acids long. The CDR3 coding sequence is TGCGCCAGCAGTGTTCAGGGATCCGAGCAGTACTTC. As protein: CASSVQGSEQYF.